The 3 T cell receptor beta chains reported below all come from one sample, sequenced in a study of shared clonotypes between healthy human individuals. Method: immunoSEQ multiplex PCR; TCRdb's copy keeps in-frame clones and lacks some. Here the sample spans about 510,000 clones, roughly 78% being singletons. Specimen: PBMCs. The receptor set was obtained from a woman in her thirties or forties in good health. Some clones in this sample may be carry-over from other donors' samples.

The CDR3 is CASIQDRGTDTQYF. The CDR3, as DNA: TGTGCCAGCATCCAGGACAGGGGAACAGATACGCAGTATTTT. The chain uses TRBV6-6 and TRBJ2-3; 9 bases align to TRBD1. V gave up 7 bases and J gave up 3 bases; unmatched junction bases: 5. CDR1 is MNHNY and CDR2 is SVGAGI in the germline V gene (reference sequence). The CDR3 loop spans 14 amino acids.

V and J are TRBV18 and TRBJ2-1; 10 positions agree with TRBD2. With V trimmed by 2 bases and J by 14 bases, 3 bases remained unmatched. From germline, CDR1 is KGHSH and CDR2 LQKENI. CDR3 size: 12 residues. CDR3 in DNA: TGTGCCAGCTCACCAACTGGGACTAGCGAGTTCTTC. Protein sequence: CASSPTGTSEFF.

The V and J genes are TRBV28 and TRBJ2-1; 9 bases fit TRBD2. Germline loops: CDR1 MDHEN, CDR2 SYDVKM. The CDR3 has 16 amino acids. The ends lost 4 bases at V and 8 bases at J; junction bases unmatched: 12. The CDR3 here is CASSYPSGSGSDEQFF. CDR3 DNA sequence: TGTGCCAGCAGTTACCCCTCTGGTAGCGGGAGCGATGAGCAGTTCTTC.